The TCR beta chain under discussion was sequenced for a study of OX40 agonist ivuxolimab in advanced cancers. Regarding the research as a whole: Ivuxolimab, which targeted the costimulatory receptor OX40 (CD134), was an agonistic, fully human IgG2 monoclonal antibody. Intravenous ivuxolimab was administered to patients every 2 weeks at six dose levels: 0.01, 0.1, 0.3, 1.5, 3 and 10 mg/kg. Of the 50 or so patients in dose escalation, about 20 had hepatocellular carcinoma, some 15 had melanoma, 9 had renal cell carcinoma and 9 had head and neck cancer. In the dose-escalation cohort, 65% to 90% of patients were male, and the mean age was approximately 60 years, with a range of about 23 to 90. Prior anti-PD-1, anti-PD-L1 or anti-CTLA-4 therapy was permitted, and about 40% of dose-escalation patients had received checkpoint inhibitors. Partial responses were achieved by three dose-escalation patients, of whom one had hepatocellular carcinoma and two had cutaneous melanoma. Peripheral TCRbeta sequencing was intended to test whether TCR sequence diversity was altered and clonal T-cell expansion was caused by ivuxolimab. The monotherapy dose-escalation portion (N ≈ 57 patients) of the phase I ivuxolimab trial is reported in the paper.

With regard to this clone: No antigen is known for it. No much larger clone is present one base from it, and per-base qualities are unavailable.

Patients with autoimmune disease history or receiving systemic immunosuppression were excluded from the trial. Peripheral blood for TCR sequencing was collected from all dose cohorts at baseline, on cycle 4 day 1, and on cycle 7 day 1. Samples were obtained from an open-label, multicenter, first-in-human phase I dose-escalation trial of ivuxolimab. Adults with locally advanced or metastatic melanoma, renal cell carcinoma, hepatocellular carcinoma or head and neck squamous cell carcinoma were enrolled in the trial. CD4+ and CD8+ T cells were sorted separately from peripheral blood before TCR sequencing. Genomic DNA was extracted from sorted cells for sequencing of the TCRbeta CDR3 region. The immunoSEQ Assay was used to sequence the TCRbeta CDR3 regions. TCRdb mirrors the immuneACCESS table, restricted to in-frame sequences. Some clones are absent from its copies; in checked studies, under half trace to an unresolved V gene, and the reason for the others is unknown. The sample profile shows around 90,000 clones; 92% of them were found once. The ten largest clones take up around 1.1% of the sample.

CDR1 and CDR2 are drawn from the germline V gene (reference sequence): LNHDA, SQIVND. Inclusive of the bounding cysteine and phenylalanine, the CDR3 is 14 residues long. Only the CDR3 DNA stays, 42 bases, in frame from base 1. Trimmed from V: 4 bases; trimmed from J: 6 bases; junction bases lacking a gene match: 4. The research as a whole found: Low levels of normalized T-cell clonal expansion were also shown by some nonresponding patients. The antigen specificity of the peripheral T cells that underwent clonal expansion was not determined. Partial responders in the 0.1-3.0 mg/kg groups had among the lowest normalized peripheral clonal expansion, especially among CD8+ T cells. At doses from 0.1 to 3.0 mg/kg, clonal expansion was seen in both CD4+ and CD8+ blood T cells between baseline and week 6. After ivuxolimab, expanded clones were on average more numerous among CD8+ T cells than among CD4+ T cells.

The sample consisted of CD4+ or CD8+ T cells sorted from blood, taken in a trial of the OX40 agonist ivuxolimab. The V and J segments used are TRBV19 and TRBJ2-7, with 12 junctional bases fitting TRBD1. The origin of this receptor is an adult with an advanced solid tumor such as melanoma, head and neck, liver or kidney cancer. The DNA reads as follows: TGTGCCAGTAGTAACCGGGACAGGGGGCCCGAGCAGTACTTC. Translated, it reads CASSNRDRGPEQYF.